This T cell receptor beta chain was sequenced for a study of blood T cell repertoires in COVID-19. Study-level background: T cells, B-cell-depleted T cells, or PBMCs provided the cDNA or gDNA that served as material.

This CDR3 has 12 residues. Per the germline V gene, CDR1 is MNHEY and CDR2 is SVGEGT. V lost 0 bases to trimming and J lost 16 bases; unmatched junction nucleotides: 1. Measured with immunoSEQ multiplex PCR; TCRdb has only the in-frame clones, and not every one. The sample contains 150,000 or so clones, roughly 90% of which appear only once. Donors were grouped by their self-reported clinical history. Symptom resolution, clearance, or two negative PCRs marked the recovered donors of Cohort 3. What was sequenced was PBMCs or T cells enriched from blood (not recorded which). The rearrangement joins TRBV6-2 or TRBV6-3 to TRBJ2-1; 12 nucleotides match TRBD1. The source is a woman aged 45-65 years who had recovered from COVID-19. CDR3 nucleotide sequence: TGTGCCAGCAGTTACTCGGGGACAGGGGGCTTCTTC. Amino acids: CASSYSGTGGFF.